This T cell receptor (beta chain) was observed in a study of spatial heterogeneity in lung cancer. Overall study: The authors sequenced available follow-up PBMC samples, taken a median of roughly two years after resection. As counted in raw reads, each unique TCR and UMI combination appeared more than ten times on average. Whole-study results and caveats: In blood, ubiquitous expanded tumor TCRs appeared more at resection than follow-up.

There are 15 residues in the CDR3. V lost 5 bases, J lost 0 bases, and 14 bases lay in between. CDR1 and CDR2 from the germline V gene are SEHNR and FQNEAQ (reference sequence). Comments on this clonotype: Its antigen is unidentified. A much larger clonotype is one base distant, so this may be a read error. Because the CDR3 is missing its conserved closing phenylalanine or tryptophan, this is likely a read error.

Time point of the sample: blood at routine non-recurrence follow-up after resection. In the library, each TCR cDNA molecule bore its own unique molecular identifier. TCRdb used MiXCR to reprocess the 5' RACE reads, holding one entry per CDR3 protein. The data contain 23,000 or so distinct CDR3 sequences, 9% to 10% of them singletons. Specimen: PBMCs, collected at follow-up. The chain uses TRBV7-9 and TRBJ2-7, with D unresolved. This TCR was sampled from a male donor with early-stage non-small cell lung cancer. The CDR3 sequence: CASSLGRTSSYEQYY. CDR3 in DNA: TGTGCCAGCAGCCTGGGTAGGACGAGCTCCTACGAGCAGTACTAC.